This T cell receptor (beta chain) was sequenced in a study of shared clonotypes between healthy human individuals. Whole-study context: Donors were a couple of women and a few men aged 18 to 49. Per donor, three plates held CD4 naive cells, three held CD4 memory, two held CD8 naive and one held CD8 memory.

Assay used: immunoSEQ multiplex PCR; TCRdb lists only in-frame clones, some missing. The top ten hold roughly 0.13% of the sample, which has some 2,400,000 clones, nearly 97% seen once. As concerns this clone: Antigen: not known.

Study findings and constraints: Expectations were that clonotype sharing among donors would be affected by sequencing depth.

This CDR3 is 13 amino acids long. J lost 4 bases, V lost 10 bases, and 9 bases had no gene match. Germline loops: CDR1 LNHDA, CDR2 SQIVND (reference sequence). Sequenced material: naive CD4+ T cells sorted from blood. Subset given: CD45RA+ positively selected. V is TRBV19 and J is TRBJ2-5; 7 bases are a match to TRBD1. This sequence originates from a man younger than 35 in good health. The CDR3 is CATRWDSTETQYF. CDR3 bases: TGTGCCACTAGATGGGACAGCACAGAGACCCAGTACTTC.